These 9 T cell receptor beta chains were all obtained from the same sample, sequenced in a study of regulatory T cells in long-lasting Graves disease. As to time point: newly diagnosed GD, antithyroid drugs for less than 3 months. Construction of the TCR library relied on RNA isolated from PBMCs. To make TCR beta libraries, researchers used iRepertoire HTBI primers and Arm-PCR of CDR3 regions. Via MiXCR, TCRdb re-called the multiplex PCR reads, giving one row per CDR3 protein. The sample lists hundreds of thousands of distinct CDR3 sequences, less than 15% occurring once. This same sample was also part of a study on T cells in Graves' hyperthyroidism and ophthalmopathy.

Sequences were derived from peripheral blood mononuclear cells (PBMCs), sampled at new diagnosis, from a patient treated with antithyroid drugs. The receptors originated from a man aged 25-40 years with Graves disease.

This clonotype was counted at least ten times. The rearrangement joins TRBV20-1 to TRBJ1-2, with TRBD1 matching over 7 bases. The germline V gene has CDR1 DFQATT and CDR2 SNEGSKA (reference sequence). The CDR3 loop spans 16 amino acids. V was pared by 0 bases and J by 8 bases, with 15 bases of the junction left unmatched. The CDR3, as DNA: TGCAGTGCTAGAGATCGGCAGGGGGGCCTTCGATACGGCTACACCTTC. Translation gives CSARDRQGGLRYGYTF.

This clonotype occurred many times. This chain connects TRBV5-1 to TRBJ2-7; 7 bases line up with TRBD2. Germline V gene sequence: CDR1 SGHRS, CDR2 YFSETQ. The trim removed 1 base at V and 6 bases at J, leaving 7 bases unmatched. This CDR3 has 14 residues. CDR3 coding DNA: TGCGCCAGCAGCTTGTTGCCTAGCGGAGGCGAGCAGTACTTC. Its translation is CASSLLPSGGEQYF.

This clonotype has ten or more counts. CDR3 region: CASSLGRAPYNEQFF. The CDR3 nucleotides are TGTGCCAGCAGCTTAGGGAGGGCCCCCTACAATGAGCAGTTCTTC. The rearrangement uses TRBV11-2 and TRBJ2-1, with D perhaps matching TRBD2 (6 bases). This CDR3 is built from 15 residues. Germline V gene sequence: CDR1 SGHAT, CDR2 FQNNGV. V dropped 1 base and J dropped 2 bases, with 9 bases sitting between them.

This clonotype has at least ten counts. The chain carries TRBV28 and TRBJ1-4, with D tentatively TRBD1 (6 bases). Trimming stripped 8 bases from V and 7 bases from J, with 17 bases between. Germline V gene data show CDR1 as MDHEN and CDR2 as SYDVKM. This CDR3 comprises 14 residues. The CDR3 loop is CASGGGGSGEKLFF. The CDR3 region has the DNA TGTGCCAGCGGGGGTGGGGGCTCGGGTGAAAAACTGTTTTTT.

This clonotype was counted ten times or more. The junction shows a germline mismatch at one end, possibly a read error. The chain links TRBV10-1 to TRBJ2-2; unclear D gene. There are 13 residues in the CDR3. The germline V gene encodes CDR1 WNHNN and CDR2 SYGVQD (reference sequence). DNA of the CDR3: TGTGCCAGCAGTTCCCAAAACACCGGGGAGCTGTTTTTT. Translating it yields CASSSQNTGELFF.

This chain connects TRBV29-1 to TRBJ2-5; TRBD2 matches 11 bases. This CDR3 region has 14 residues. Per the germline V gene, CDR1 is SQVTM and CDR2 is ANQGSEA. V was clipped by 4 bases and J by 7 bases; unmatched bases: 8. CDR3 in DNA: TGCAGCGTTGGACTAGCGGGACTGGGGTTGACCCAGTACTTC. Amino acid sequence: CSVGLAGLGLTQYF.

This clonotype appeared many times. The V gene is TRBV7-3, the J gene TRBJ2-7; 9 nucleotides match TRBD1. The CDR3 sequence is 14 residues long. The germline CDR1 and CDR2 sequences are SGHTA and FQGTGA. V lost 6 bases, J lost 6 bases, and 9 bases stayed unmatched. This CDR3 is CASSTGGYGSEQYF. The CDR3 DNA reads as TGTGCCAGCAGTACAGGGGGCTACGGGAGCGAGCAGTACTTC.

This clonotype was detected ten times or more. The chain couples TRBV11-3 to TRBJ2-3; TRBD2 is a possible D gene (6 bases). CDR1 and CDR2 from the germline V gene are SGHNT and YENEEA. This CDR3 comprises 17 residues. V lost 1 base to trimming and J lost 5 bases, with 19 bases between them. CDR3 sequence (DNA): TGTGCCAGCAGCTTAGGAGCCTGGGGCAGGGAGGAAGATACGCAGTATTTT. It translates to CASSLGAWGREEDTQYF.

The J gene is TRBJ2-1, the V gene TRBV20-1, with a weak D call TRBD1 (7 bases). V lost 0 bases and J 4 bases, leaving 28 bases between the germline ends. In germline, CDR1 is DFQATT, CDR2 SNEGSKA (reference sequence). This CDR3 has 20 residues. The CDR3 DNA is TGCAGTGCTAGAGATCCTCCAGGGGGTTACCTGGGAGGTGGGTACAATGAGCAGTTCTTC. It specifies CSARDPPGGYLGGGYNEQFF.